Following are 17 T cell receptor beta chains from one sample sequenced in a study of cytomegalovirus exposure and HLA in healthy donors. Use of 60 Vbeta and 13 Jbeta primers characterized the PCR. Libraries were prepared by immunoSEQ multiplex PCR; TCRdb keeps only in-frame clonotypes and omits some of them. The sample's table shows 100,000 to 150,000 clones. The sequenced material came from PBMCs. These receptors all stem from a young man in good health and CMV-seronegative.

V usage is TRBV18 and J usage is TRBJ2-7, with 10 positions matching TRBD2. The ends lost 1 base at V and 1 base at J; junction bases unmatched: 1. The length of the CDR3 is 15 residues. Germline V gene data show CDR1 as KGHSH and CDR2 as LQKENI. The DNA of the CDR3 is TGTGCCAGCTCACCACTGGGACTAGCGTCCTACGAGCAGTACTTC. Residues: CASSPLGLASYEQYF.

V and J are TRBV10-3 and TRBJ1-1; D perhaps matches TRBD1 (5 bases). Per germline, CDR1 ENHRY and CDR2 SYGVKD. CDR3 length equals 13 residues. V gave up 2 bases and J gave up 5 bases, with 9 bases separating them. Written as DNA, the CDR3 is TGTGCCATCAGTGAGGACAGATCGACTGAAGCTTTCTTT. Translated: CAISEDRSTEAFF.

The CDR3 loop is CASSLYRRGTNTEAFF. The CDR3 nucleotides are TGTGCCAGCAGTTTATATCGGCGGGGTACGAACACTGAAGCTTTCTTT. This chain links TRBV27 with TRBJ1-1, with D uncertain. The CDR3 contains 16 residues. Per the germline V gene, CDR1 is MNHEY and CDR2 is SMNVEV (reference sequence). Trimming removed 1 base from V and 1 base from J, with 13 bases in between.

The V call is TRBV6-6, the J call TRBJ2-1, with 12 nucleotides matching TRBD2. Trimming removed 7 bases from V and 6 bases from J; junction bases left unmatched: 7. Germline CDR1 is MNHNY and CDR2 is SVGAGI (reference sequence). The CDR3 is 15 amino acids. In DNA form, the CDR3 reads TGTGCCAGCAAAACGACTAGCGGGAGAGGCAATGAGCAGTTCTTC. This sequence encodes CASKTTSGRGNEQFF.

The V and J genes are TRBV6-1 and TRBJ2-1, with 9 bases lining up with TRBD1. CDR3 length: 15 amino acids. Trimming cost V 6 bases and J 3 bases; bases outside gene matches: 6. Looked up from germline, CDR1 is MNHNS and CDR2 is SASEGT. DNA of the CDR3: TGTGCCAGCAGGGTACAGGGGGCTAGCTACAATGAGCAGTTCTTC. The encoded protein is CASRVQGASYNEQFF.

The chain carries TRBV29-1 and TRBJ2-7; 9 positions match TRBD1. The CDR3 is 13 residues long. The V gene end was trimmed by 5 bases and the J gene end by 4 bases; junction bases not matched to a gene: 6. Germline V gives CDR1 SQVTM, CDR2 ANQGSEA. This CDR3 is CSVTGQGIYEQYF. CDR3 DNA sequence: TGCAGCGTTACGGGACAGGGCATTTACGAGCAGTACTTC.

The genes are TRBV6-1 and TRBJ2-7, with 7 nucleotides matching TRBD1. Germline CDR1 is MNHNS and CDR2 is SASEGT. CDR3 size: 13 residues. After removal of 6 bases from V and 0 bases from J, the junction contained 2 bases not matched to a gene. The CDR3 nucleotides are TGTGCCAGCAGGAGACAGGGCTCCTACGAGCAGTACTTC. Protein product: CASRRQGSYEQYF.

The chain is built from TRBV7-9 and TRBJ1-1; possibly TRBD1 for D (6 bases). Germline V lookup: CDR1 SEHNR, CDR2 FQNEAQ (reference sequence). V gave up 4 bases and J gave up 0 bases, with 12 bases separating them. The CDR3 is 15 residues long. Here the CDR3 DNA reads TGTGCCAGCAGCTCTTGGACAGTAATGAACACTGAAGCTTTCTTT. Amino acids: CASSSWTVMNTEAFF.

The V call is TRBV29-1, the J call TRBJ1-3, with 7 positions matching TRBD1. CDR3 size: 13 residues. The J segment lost 8 bases and the V segment lost 3 bases, leaving 7 bases of the junction unmatched. Germline V gene lookup returns CDR1 SQVTM and CDR2 ANQGSEA. The CDR3 loop reads CSVEPTGSDTIYF. The CDR3 DNA reads TGCAGCGTTGAGCCGACAGGGTCGGACACCATATATTTT.

The rearrangement joins TRBV28 to TRBJ1-2, with 12 bases fitting TRBD1. J lost 7 bases, V lost 5 bases, and 5 bases had no gene match. Germline CDR1 is MDHEN and CDR2 is SYDVKM. The CDR3 contains 14 residues. CDR3 sequence (DNA): TGTGCCAGCAGTGCGGGACAGGGGGCGCTTGGCTACACCTTC. Amino acid sequence: CASSAGQGALGYTF.

J is TRBJ1-6 and V is TRBV30, with 9 bases fitting TRBD1. Germline V gene lookup returns CDR1 GTSNPN and CDR2 SVGIG (reference sequence). This CDR3 is 15 amino acids long. V shed 2 bases, J shed 7 bases, and the junction held 6 bases outside the gene matches. The CDR3 spells CAWSRTGAGNSPLHF. In DNA, the CDR3 is TGTGCCTGGAGTAGGACAGGGGCTGGGAATTCACCCCTCCACTTT.

This sequence joins TRBV2 and TRBJ2-7; 9 bases line up with TRBD2. This CDR3 is built from 13 residues. The J segment lost 5 bases and the V segment lost 3 bases, leaving 2 bases of the junction unmatched. Germline assignment: CDR1 SNHLY and CDR2 FYNNEI. CDR3 nucleotide sequence: TGTGCCAGCAGTGAGCTAGCGGGAAACGAGCAGTACTTC. Translation: CASSELAGNEQYF. Full variable domain (rest looked up from reference TRBV2 and TRBJ2-7): EPEVTQTPSHQVTQMGQEVILRCVPISNHLYFYWYRQILGQKVEFLVSFYNNEISEKSEIFDDQFSVERPDGSNFTLKIRSTKLEDSAMYFCASSELAGNEQYFGPGTRLTVT.

The genes are TRBV5-4 and TRBJ2-5; perhaps TRBD1 as D (6 bases). The J call could be wrong; TRBJ2-7 is a better fit for the DNA end. Per the germline V gene, CDR1 is SGHNT and CDR2 is YYREEE (reference sequence). The CDR3 runs 15 residues. The chain's CDR3 is CASSLRMSKGGEQYF. CDR3 DNA: TGTGCCAGCAGCTTGAGGATGTCGAAAGGGGGCGAGCAGTACTTC.

The rearrangement joins TRBV30 to TRBJ2-5; 9 nucleotides agree with TRBD2. The CDR3 has 15 residues. CDR1 is GTSNPN, CDR2 SVGIG, per germline (reference sequence). With V trimmed by 5 bases and J by 2 bases, 9 bases remained unmatched. The CDR3 here is CAWGGAGGYQETQYF. The CDR3 coding sequence is TGTGCCTGGGGTGGAGCGGGAGGTTATCAAGAGACCCAGTACTTC.

The chain recombines TRBV5-1 with TRBJ1-2; D perhaps matches TRBD1 (5 bases). This CDR3 contains 17 residues. The germline V gene encodes CDR1 SGHRS and CDR2 YFSETQ. Between the trimmed V and J ends, which lost 3 bases and 3 bases, there was a span of 21 bases. CDR3 in amino acids: CASSSRGRIRKDYGYTF. CDR3 DNA sequence: TGCGCCAGCAGCTCCCGGGGGAGGATAAGAAAGGACTATGGCTACACCTTC.

The chain has TRBV25-1 and TRBJ1-3, with TRBD1 identical over 9 bases. The V segment lost 4 bases and the J segment 2 bases; nucleotides outside the gene matches: 3. The CDR3 is made up of 15 amino acids. Germline CDR1 is MGHDK and CDR2 is SYGVNS. The CDR3 nucleotides are TGTGCCAGCAGTGTACAGGGGGCCGCTGGAAACACCATATATTTT. Residues: CASSVQGAAGNTIYF.

V is TRBV5-6 and J is TRBJ2-3, with TRBD1 matching 8 bases. Germline V gene data show CDR1 as SGHDT and CDR2 as YYEEEE. The CDR3 covers 13 residues. The J segment lost 9 bases and the V segment lost 6 bases, leaving 9 bases of the junction unmatched. CDR3 coding DNA: TGTGCCAGCATGAGTAGGACAGGGCGGACGCAGTATTTT. Protein product: CASMSRTGRTQYF.